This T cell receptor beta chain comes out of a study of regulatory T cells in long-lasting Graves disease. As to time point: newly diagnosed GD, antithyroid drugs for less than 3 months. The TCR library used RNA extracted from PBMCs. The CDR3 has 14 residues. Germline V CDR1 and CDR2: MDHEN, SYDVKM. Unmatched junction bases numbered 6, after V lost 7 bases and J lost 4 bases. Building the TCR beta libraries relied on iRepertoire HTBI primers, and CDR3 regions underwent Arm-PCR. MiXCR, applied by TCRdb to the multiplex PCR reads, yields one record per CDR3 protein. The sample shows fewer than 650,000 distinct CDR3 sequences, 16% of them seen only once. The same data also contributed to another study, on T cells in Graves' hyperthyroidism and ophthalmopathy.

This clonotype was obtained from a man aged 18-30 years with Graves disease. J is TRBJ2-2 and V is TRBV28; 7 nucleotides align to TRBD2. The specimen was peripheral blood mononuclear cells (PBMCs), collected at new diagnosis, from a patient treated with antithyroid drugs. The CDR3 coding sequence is TGTGCCAGCACTCCTTCGGGGGGCACCGGGGAGCTGTTTTTT. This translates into CASTPSGGTGELFF.